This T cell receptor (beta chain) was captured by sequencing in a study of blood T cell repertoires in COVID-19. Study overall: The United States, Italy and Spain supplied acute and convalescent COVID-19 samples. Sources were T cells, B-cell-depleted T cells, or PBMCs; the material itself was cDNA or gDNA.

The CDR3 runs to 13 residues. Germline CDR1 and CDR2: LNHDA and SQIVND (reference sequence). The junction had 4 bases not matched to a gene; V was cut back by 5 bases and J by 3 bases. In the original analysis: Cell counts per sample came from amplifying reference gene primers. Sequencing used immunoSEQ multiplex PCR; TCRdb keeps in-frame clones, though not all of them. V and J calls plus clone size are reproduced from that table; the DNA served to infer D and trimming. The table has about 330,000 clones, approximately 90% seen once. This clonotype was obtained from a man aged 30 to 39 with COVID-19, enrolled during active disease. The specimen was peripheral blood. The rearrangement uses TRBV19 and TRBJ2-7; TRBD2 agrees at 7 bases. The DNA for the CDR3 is TGTGCCAGTAGTTCCGGGACTAACTACGAGCAGTACTTC. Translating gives CASSSGTNYEQYF.